This TCR beta chain came from a study of shared clonotypes between healthy human individuals. The study's findings and limits: Among several donors, roughly 5% of naive CD4 clonotypes were found in common.

The repertoire was sequenced with immunoSEQ multiplex PCR; TCRdb's copy has only in-frame clones and lacks some. The sample holds 1,500,000 or so clones; around 98.5% are singletons and the top ten take about 0.35%. The split of CD4+ cells yielded CD45RA+ naive and CD45RA-negative memory subsets. Of note for this clone: Its antigen is not identified.

Unmatched junction bases numbered 14, after V lost 5 bases and J lost 9 bases. CDR1 SGHAT and CDR2 FQNNGV come from the germline V gene. This CDR3 contains 17 residues. The sequenced sample consisted of naive CD4+ T cells sorted from blood. Noted subset: CD45RA+ positively selected. The receptor was isolated from a man aged 25 to 40 in good health. The chain links TRBV11-2 to TRBJ2-1; 12 bases fit TRBD2. DNA of the CDR3: TGTGCCAGCAGCAGGCGGACTAGCGGGATTCTCTCGCCTGAGCAGTTCTTC. Its protein is CASSRRTSGILSPEQFF.